These T cell receptor beta chains were read from a single sample in a study of T cell repertoires in cytomegalovirus infection. Their antigens are not known. TCRdb passed the reads through MiXCR, listing each CDR3 protein once. This sample yields about 920,000 distinct CDR3 sequences, of which about a third are seen a single time; roughly an eighth belongs to the top ten. The sequenced sample was cultured CD8+ T cells from PBMCs, obtained from culture after CMV antigen stimulation. These receptors were obtained from a human donor in good health (CMV status not recorded). Some clones in this sample may be carry-over from other donors' samples. Both conserved end residues are part of each CDR3. The order of the fields is clone size, D gene, J gene, V gene, CDR3 length, CDR3 DNA, CDR3 protein. The D gene is left open where the match is weak. For some rows the clone size is stated as once, few or many, or as a class when expanded; others skip it.

abundance: -
d_gene: TRBD1
j_gene: TRBJ2-7
v_gene: TRBV11-1
len: 14
CDR3nt: TGTGCCAGCGGCGCCGGGACAGGGTACTACGAGCAGTACTTC
CDR3aa: CASGAGTGYYEQYF

abundance: -
d_gene: -
j_gene: TRBJ1-1
v_gene: TRBV19
len: 14
CDR3nt: TGTGCCAGTAGGAGTCGGGGTCGGGAGACTGAAGCTTTCTTT
CDR3aa: CASRSRGRETEAFF

abundance: -
d_gene: -
j_gene: TRBJ1-3
v_gene: TRBV27
len: 15
CDR3nt: TGTGCCAGCAGCCTTGACAGCGCCACTGGAAACACCATATATTTT
CDR3aa: CASSLDSATGNTIYF

abundance: -
d_gene: -
j_gene: TRBJ1-2
v_gene: TRBV27
len: 17
CDR3nt: TGTGCCAGCAATCCTATCTCGGGTACCCTCGCTAACTATGGCTACACCTTC
CDR3aa: CASNPISGTLANYGYTF

abundance: many
d_gene: -
j_gene: TRBJ2-1
v_gene: TRBV11-2
len: 15
CDR3nt: TGTGCCAGCAGAGAGGGGGGCAGCTCCTACAATGAGCAGTTCTTC
CDR3aa: CASREGGSSYNEQFF

abundance: few
d_gene: -
j_gene: TRBJ2-1
v_gene: TRBV6-8
len: 15
CDR3nt: TGTGCCAGCAGTTACTCGACTTCCGGGGGTGATGAGCAGTTCTTC
CDR3aa: CASSYSTSGGDEQFF

abundance: -
d_gene: TRBD1
j_gene: TRBJ1-2
v_gene: TRBV5-5
len: 16
CDR3nt: TGTGCCAGCAGCTTGGGGACAGGCGACCTGATCTATGGCTACACCTTC
CDR3aa: CASSLGTGDLIYGYTF

abundance: few
d_gene: TRBD2
j_gene: TRBJ2-1
v_gene: TRBV6-1
len: 13
CDR3nt: TGTGCCAGCACCCGATTCCTAGCGGGGGAGCAGTTCTTC
CDR3aa: CASTRFLAGEQFF

abundance: -
d_gene: -
j_gene: TRBJ2-4
v_gene: TRBV6-2/TRBV6-3
len: 16
CDR3nt: TGTGCCAGCAGTTACCCCAGAGATACGAAGGGAAACATTCAGTACTTC
CDR3aa: CASSYPRDTKGNIQYF

abundance: few
d_gene: -
j_gene: TRBJ2-3
v_gene: TRBV27
len: 16
CDR3nt: TGTGCCAGCAGTCAACACAGGTTTACTAGCACAGATACGCAGTATTTT
CDR3aa: CASSQHRFTSTDTQYF

abundance: few
d_gene: -
j_gene: TRBJ2-2
v_gene: TRBV6-1
len: 14
CDR3nt: TGTGCCAGCAGTGGGGTGGACAGCCCCGGGGAGCTGTTTTTT
CDR3aa: CASSGVDSPGELFF

abundance: few
d_gene: TRBD2
j_gene: TRBJ2-1
v_gene: TRBV5-1
len: 15
CDR3nt: TGCGCCAGCAGCTGGGGGACTAACGGCGCCAATGAGCAGTTCTTC
CDR3aa: CASSWGTNGANEQFF

abundance: -
d_gene: -
j_gene: TRBJ2-5
v_gene: TRBV7-4
len: 14
CDR3nt: TGTGCCAGCAGCCGTTGGCGAAGCCAAGAGACCCAGTACTTC
CDR3aa: CASSRWRSQETQYF

abundance: -
d_gene: TRBD1
j_gene: TRBJ2-7
v_gene: TRBV11-2
len: 13
CDR3nt: TGTGCCAGCAGCGCAAGACAGGGTTACGAGCAGTACTTC
CDR3aa: CASSARQGYEQYF

abundance: many
d_gene: -
j_gene: TRBJ1-1
v_gene: TRBV27
len: 14
CDR3nt: TGTGCCAGCAGTCCGGGATCCCTTAACACTGAAGCTTTCTTT
CDR3aa: CASSPGSLNTEAFF

abundance: -
d_gene: -
j_gene: TRBJ2-7
v_gene: TRBV5-6
len: 13
CDR3nt: TGTGCCAGCAGCTGGGGACCAGACGTCGAGCAGTACTTC
CDR3aa: CASSWGPDVEQYF

abundance: many
d_gene: -
j_gene: TRBJ1-1
v_gene: TRBV7-9
len: 15
CDR3nt: TGTGCCAGCAGCCCCCCCGGGCGGGGAGGGACTGAAGCTTTCTTT
CDR3aa: CASSPPGRGGTEAFF

abundance: -
d_gene: TRBD2
j_gene: TRBJ2-5
v_gene: TRBV27
len: 16
CDR3nt: TGTGCCAGCAGTCCGTTAGCGGGGGAAAGCCAAGAGACCCAGTACTTC
CDR3aa: CASSPLAGESQETQYF

abundance: -
d_gene: -
j_gene: TRBJ1-5
v_gene: TRBV5-5
len: 18
CDR3nt: TGTGCCAGCAGCGACCCTCAGGCAGCTTCCCTGGGTAATCAGCCCCAGCATTTT
CDR3aa: CASSDPQAASLGNQPQHF

abundance: many
d_gene: TRBD2
j_gene: TRBJ2-3
v_gene: TRBV7-6
len: 16
CDR3nt: TGTGCCAGCAGCCGTCCGACGGGGGGGGGGCCAGATACGCAGTATTTT
CDR3aa: CASSRPTGGGPDTQYF

abundance: once
d_gene: -
j_gene: TRBJ1-2
v_gene: TRBV29-1
len: 12
CDR3nt: TGCAGCGTACCCCGGGGTGGTGGCGGCTACACCTTC
CDR3aa: CSVPRGGGGYTF

abundance: -
d_gene: -
j_gene: TRBJ2-3
v_gene: TRBV18
len: 14
CDR3nt: TGTGCCAGCTCACCAAAGGACAGCACAGATACGCAGTATTTT
CDR3aa: CASSPKDSTDTQYF

abundance: -
d_gene: -
j_gene: TRBJ1-6
v_gene: TRBV7-2
len: 16
CDR3nt: TGTGCCAGCAGCTTAGAAAAGGTTTACTATAATTCACCCCTCCACTTT
CDR3aa: CASSLEKVYYNSPLHF

abundance: few
d_gene: -
j_gene: TRBJ1-1
v_gene: TRBV19
len: 15
CDR3nt: TGTGCCACCGGAGTTGGTGTTCGACGGAACACTGAAGCTTTCTTT
CDR3aa: CATGVGVRRNTEAFF

abundance: few
d_gene: -
j_gene: TRBJ1-2
v_gene: TRBV27
len: 16
CDR3nt: TGTGCCAGCAGTTTACAGGGGCCAGGGGATAACTATGGCTACACCTTC
CDR3aa: CASSLQGPGDNYGYTF

abundance: -
d_gene: -
j_gene: TRBJ1-2
v_gene: TRBV6-5
len: 14
CDR3nt: TGTGCCAGCAGTATACAGGGTTATAACTATGGCTACACCTTC
CDR3aa: CASSIQGYNYGYTF

abundance: -
d_gene: TRBD1
j_gene: TRBJ1-6
v_gene: TRBV6-1
len: 15
CDR3nt: TGTGCCAGCAGTTTCGGGACAGCCTATAATTCACCCCTCCACTTT
CDR3aa: CASSFGTAYNSPLHF

abundance: -
d_gene: -
j_gene: TRBJ1-2
v_gene: TRBV5-1
len: 17
CDR3nt: TGCGCCAGCAGCCCGGAGACAGGCCCATCGGGACGTGGCGGCTACACCTTC
CDR3aa: CASSPETGPSGRGGYTF

abundance: few
d_gene: -
j_gene: TRBJ1-6
v_gene: TRBV12-3/TRBV12-4
len: 16
CDR3nt: TGTGCCAGCAGTCCACCGAGGAGCTCCTATAATTCACCCCTCCACTTT
CDR3aa: CASSPPRSSYNSPLHF

abundance: -
d_gene: -
j_gene: TRBJ2-1
v_gene: TRBV19
len: 15
CDR3nt: TGTGCCAGTAGTATTATGCGGGCCTCTTACAATGAGCAGTTCTTC
CDR3aa: CASSIMRASYNEQFF

abundance: -
d_gene: -
j_gene: TRBJ2-5
v_gene: TRBV14
len: 14
CDR3nt: TGTGCCAGCAGCCGACGACAGACCCTCGGGACCCAGTACTTC
CDR3aa: CASSRRQTLGTQYF

abundance: -
d_gene: -
j_gene: TRBJ2-5
v_gene: TRBV10-3
len: 18
CDR3nt: TGTGCCATCAAGATTTGTTGGACGAGGGGGAGGGCAACGGAGACCCAGTACTTC
CDR3aa: CAIKICWTRGRATETQYF

abundance: -
d_gene: TRBD1
j_gene: TRBJ2-3
v_gene: TRBV10-3
len: 17
CDR3nt: TGTGCCATCAGCTATACAGGGGGCCAGGCCCGCACAGATACGCAGTATTTT
CDR3aa: CAISYTGGQARTDTQYF

abundance: few
d_gene: TRBD2
j_gene: TRBJ2-4
v_gene: TRBV27
len: 16
CDR3nt: TGTGCCAGCAGTTTAGGGGGGGGTGTAGCCAAAAACATTCAGTACTTC
CDR3aa: CASSLGGGVAKNIQYF

abundance: -
d_gene: TRBD2
j_gene: TRBJ2-5
v_gene: TRBV7-2
len: 15
CDR3nt: TGTGCCAGCAGCACGCGACTAGCGTCTCACGAGACCCAGTACTTC
CDR3aa: CASSTRLASHETQYF

abundance: -
d_gene: -
j_gene: TRBJ1-1
v_gene: TRBV5-5
len: 17
CDR3nt: TGTGCCAGCAGCTTGGGCACGGGAGGCAGGCCCGACACTGAAGCTTTCTTT
CDR3aa: CASSLGTGGRPDTEAFF

abundance: -
d_gene: -
j_gene: TRBJ2-1
v_gene: TRBV27
len: 13
CDR3nt: TGTGCCAGCAGTTATAGCGTGGCCAATGAGCAGTTCTTC
CDR3aa: CASSYSVANEQFF

abundance: many
d_gene: -
j_gene: TRBJ1-2
v_gene: TRBV9
len: 13
CDR3nt: TGTGCCAGCAGCCCCCCGCAGTTTTCCGGCTACACCTTC
CDR3aa: CASSPPQFSGYTF

abundance: -
d_gene: -
j_gene: TRBJ1-5
v_gene: TRBV4-3
len: 13
CDR3nt: TGCGCCAGCAGCCAACAGAAGGGGCAGCCCCAGCATTTT
CDR3aa: CASSQQKGQPQHF

abundance: few
d_gene: -
j_gene: TRBJ1-6
v_gene: TRBV19
len: 14
CDR3nt: TGTGCCAGTAGTTGGACGAGGGATGGTTCACCCCTCCACTTT
CDR3aa: CASSWTRDGSPLHF

abundance: many
d_gene: TRBD2
j_gene: TRBJ2-1
v_gene: TRBV7-8
len: 18
CDR3nt: TGTGCCAGCAGCTCGACTAGCGGGGGCCCGTACTCCTACAATGAGCAGTTCTTC
CDR3aa: CASSSTSGGPYSYNEQFF

abundance: few
d_gene: TRBD2
j_gene: TRBJ2-1
v_gene: TRBV20-1
len: 15
CDR3nt: TGCAGTGCTAGACCGAGCGGGGGGCTCTACAATGAGCAGTTCTTC
CDR3aa: CSARPSGGLYNEQFF

abundance: many
d_gene: TRBD1
j_gene: TRBJ2-1
v_gene: TRBV4-1
len: 13
CDR3nt: TGCGCCAGCAGCCAAAGGACAGGGATTGAGCAGTTCTTC
CDR3aa: CASSQRTGIEQFF

abundance: -
d_gene: TRBD1
j_gene: TRBJ1-4
v_gene: TRBV2
len: 15
CDR3nt: TGTGCCAGCAGTGAAGGGGACAGGGCAAATGAAAAACTGTTTTTT
CDR3aa: CASSEGDRANEKLFF

abundance: -
d_gene: TRBD1
j_gene: TRBJ1-1
v_gene: TRBV5-5
len: 15
CDR3nt: TGTGCCAGCAGCTTGGTTCGGCAGGGGGCCACTGAAGCTTTCTTT
CDR3aa: CASSLVRQGATEAFF

abundance: -
d_gene: -
j_gene: TRBJ2-7
v_gene: TRBV27
len: 14
CDR3nt: TGTGCCAGCAGTTTACTTCCAGGGAGCTACGAGCAGTACTTC
CDR3aa: CASSLLPGSYEQYF